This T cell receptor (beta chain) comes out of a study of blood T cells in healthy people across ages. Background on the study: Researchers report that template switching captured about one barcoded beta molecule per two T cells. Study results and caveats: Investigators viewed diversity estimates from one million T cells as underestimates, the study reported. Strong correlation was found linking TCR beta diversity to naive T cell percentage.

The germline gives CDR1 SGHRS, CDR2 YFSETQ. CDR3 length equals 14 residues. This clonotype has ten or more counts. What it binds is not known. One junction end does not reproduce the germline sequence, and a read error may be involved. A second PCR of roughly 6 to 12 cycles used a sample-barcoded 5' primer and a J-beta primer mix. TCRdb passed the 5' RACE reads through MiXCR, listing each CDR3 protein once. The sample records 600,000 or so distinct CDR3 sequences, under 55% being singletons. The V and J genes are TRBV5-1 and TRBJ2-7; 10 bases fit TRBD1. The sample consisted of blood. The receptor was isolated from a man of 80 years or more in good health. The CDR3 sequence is CASSLGQGAYEQYF. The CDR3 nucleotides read TGTGCCAGCAGCTTAGGACAGGGGGCCTACGAGCAGTACTTC.